This T cell receptor (beta chain) is drawn from a study of blood T cell repertoires in COVID-19. Study context: Samples representing acute and convalescent COVID-19 were sourced from the United States, Italy and Spain.

The CDR3 has 14 residues. Per the germline V gene, CDR1 is SGHVS and CDR2 is FQNEAQ. J was trimmed by 4 bases and V by 5 bases; bases with no gene match: 5. Measured with immunoSEQ multiplex PCR; TCRdb has only the in-frame clones, and not every one. This sample has some 73,000 clones, with 65% to 85% found just once. Sequenced sample: peripheral blood. The V gene is TRBV7-8, the J gene TRBJ1-2; 9 bases map to TRBD1. The TCR comes from an older woman with acute or convalescent COVID-19. The CDR3 spells CASSVQQGAYGYTF. In DNA, the CDR3 is TGTGCCAGCAGCGTACAACAGGGGGCCTATGGCTACACCTTC.